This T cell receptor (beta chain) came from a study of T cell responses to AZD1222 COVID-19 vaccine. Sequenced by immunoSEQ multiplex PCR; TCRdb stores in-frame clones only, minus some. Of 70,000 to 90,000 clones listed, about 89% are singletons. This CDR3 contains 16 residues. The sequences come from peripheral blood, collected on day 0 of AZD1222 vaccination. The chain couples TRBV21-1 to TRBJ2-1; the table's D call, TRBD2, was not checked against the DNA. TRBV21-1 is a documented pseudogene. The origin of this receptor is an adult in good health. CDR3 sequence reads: CASSGFAGVRHNEQFF. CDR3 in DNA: TGTGCCAGCAGCGGGTTTGCGGGAGTTCGGCACAATGAGCAGTTCTTC.